This T cell receptor (beta chain) stems from a study of T cell responses to AZD1222 COVID-19 vaccine (dated by TCRdb to the early 2020s). About the study as a whole: Because spike-specific TCR depth and breadth did not differ between the two schedules, AZD1222 recipients who got a second dose at roughly 4 weeks were pooled with those who got a second dose at roughly 12 weeks. A total of about 230 trial participants underwent TCR sequencing, of whom 207 received two doses of AZD1222 and some 25 received two doses of the MenACWY control vaccine. Trial participants were enrolled by age into subgroups of 18-55, 56-69 and 70-plus years, and 148, 28 and 57 TCR-sequenced participants, respectively, were included in these subgroups.

Note on this clone: It has no known antigen specificity. One base away there is no much larger clone; base qualities are not given.

Sample time point, as interpreted from the label and publication: baseline before first vaccination. The vaccinee samples were drawn from two UK trials, COV001 and COV002, one of which was a single-blind randomized controlled phase 2/3 trial testing AZD1222 (ChAdOx1 nCoV-19) in healthy adults. Trial participant PBMC samples were collected at day 0 and day 28 after the second dose for TCRbeta chain sequencing. The paper as a whole reports these results and caveats: Because no day 14 peak-response samples were available, the repertoires could be characterized only after the peak T cell response. After two AZD1222 doses, both the breadth and the depth of spike-specific TCRs were significantly higher than at day 0 and than in MenACWY recipients. Reportedly, close to half of the unique spike-specific TCRs recognized epitopes lying outside the regions that are mutated in the B.1.351 and B.1.1.7 variants. In the small 56-69-year group, the increase in depth fell short of significance, most likely because of low power. Conclusions about previously exposed vaccinees are limited, since just 6 or 7 AZD1222 recipients were seropositive for SARS-CoV-2 at baseline. CD4 TCRs associated with the vaccine covered the entire spike protein, and the dominant responses were in regions 160-218 and 743-854. Participants were mostly white British and included more females than males, and it was suggested by the authors that clonal diversity may have been underestimated.

The CDR3 regions of human TCRbeta chains were analyzed by immunosequencing. The authors' pipeline ran thus. Repertoire TCRs were checked for matches against a reference library of SARS-CoV-2-specific TCRs that had been generated using the MIRA antigen-specificity platform. Breadth meant the fraction of unique TCRs that were SARS-CoV-2-associated, whereas depth meant the fraction of total T cells that were SARS-CoV-2-associated. Using the MIRA data, each spike-specific TCR was mapped to the spike region that the TCR reacts to and placed in a CD4 or CD8 class. Log10-transformed breadth and depth values were compared by one-way ANOVA with Sidak's multiple comparisons tests. TCRdb mirrors the immuneACCESS table, restricted to in-frame sequences. Some clones are absent from its copies; in checked studies, under half trace to an unresolved V gene, and the reason for the others is unknown. D and trimming come from the DNA, and the V and J calls and clone size come from that table. Here the sample has some 150,000 clones; approximately 91% occur a single time. The top ten hold 1.6% of the sample.

Measured from the cysteine to the phenylalanine, the CDR3 is 12 residues long. Only CDR3 DNA remains: 36 bases, in frame from the first base. Cut back by 7 bases and 5 bases, the V and J ends lie 11 bases apart. Via the germline V gene, CDR1 is MNHEY and CDR2 SVGAGI. This clonotype was obtained from an adult in good health. The chain was built from TRBV6-5 and TRBJ2-5, with no confidently assigned D gene. The source material was peripheral blood, sampled on day 0 of AZD1222 vaccination. The CDR3 sequence is CASKRASETQYF. The sequenced DNA is TGTGCCAGCAAACGGGCCTCGGAGACCCAGTACTTC.